What follows are 17 T cell receptor beta chains derived from one specimen sequenced in a study of Ad26.COV2.S vaccination and SARS-CoV-2 variants (dated by TCRdb to the early 2020s). The sample's treatment or condition label, in plain terms: 19 received Ad26.COV2.S at low or high dose, single or two shots; about 5 received placebo; per-sample allocation not given. Repertoires of vaccine and placebo recipients were sequenced from samples collected on day 63 after the first injection. The method was the immunoSEQ multiplex PCR assay. Here the immuneACCESS table is served through TCRdb, limited to in-frame sequences with V and J called. Missing clones are a known gap in these copies; in checked studies unresolved V genes cover under half, and the rest lacks a known reason. This sample lists more than 300,000 clones; about 82% were detected once. The leading ten clones occupy around 2% of the sample.

The material sequenced was peripheral blood, taken in a trial of Ad26.COV2.S vaccine versus placebo. The origin of the receptors is a person aged 18 to 65 who received the Ad26.COV2.S COVID-19 vaccine or a placebo.

V and J are TRBV27 and TRBJ2-3; 16 bases are shared with TRBD2. This CDR3 is built from 19 residues. V was pared by 4 bases and J by 8 bases, with 15 bases of the junction left unmatched. Per germline, CDR1 MNHEY and CDR2 SMNVEV (reference sequence). CDR3 sequence (DNA): TGTGCCAGCAGTTCGGGACTAGCGGGGGGGGAATCCCCCGGCCGTACGCAGTATTTT. Translated, it gives CASSSGLAGGESPGRTQYF.

This chain connects TRBV3-1 (or the pseudogene TRBV3-2) to TRBJ2-3; 11 nucleotides align to TRBD2. V gave up 4 bases and J gave up 11 bases; unmatched junction bases: 5. The CDR3 extends over 13 amino acids. CDR1 is LGHDT, CDR2 YNNKEL, per germline (reference sequence). In nucleotides, the CDR3 is TGTGCCAGCAGCCTCGTACTAGCGGGGGTGCAGTATTTT. It codes for CASSLVLAGVQYF.

As for this clone: A single base separates this from a much larger clone, so it may be a read error. The identical CDR3 is also encoded by other nucleotide sequences in the sample. The V gene is TRBV6-5, the J gene TRBJ2-5; no definite D call. The V gene lost 6 bases and the J gene lost 1 base, with 3 bases spanning the gap. Germline V gene lookup returns CDR1 MNHEY and CDR2 SVGAGI. There are 11 residues in the CDR3. CDR3 bases: TGTGCCAGCAGCCCCCAAGAGACCCAGTACTTC. Its translation: CASSPQETQYF.

This clone has a handful of counts. The chain couples TRBV5-4 to TRBJ1-1; a weak D match, TRBD1 (6 bases). Germline-derived CDR1 and CDR2 are SGHNT and YYREEE (reference sequence). The CDR3 runs 13 residues. Trimming stripped 4 bases from V and 5 bases from J, with 12 bases between. In nucleotides, the CDR3 is TGTGCCAGCAGCCTAGGGACAAGGACTGAAGCTTTCTTT. This translates into CASSLGTRTEAFF.

This clone was seen only once. The CDR3 loop is CASSHPGGRYSYEQYF. In DNA, the CDR3 is TGTGCCAGCAGCCATCCGGGGGGCCGATACTCCTACGAGCAGTACTTC. J is TRBJ2-7 and V is TRBV14; maybe TRBD2 (7 bases). The germline V and J ends were trimmed by 3 bases and 0 bases, with 15 bases remaining between them. This CDR3 spans 16 amino acids. Germline V lookup: CDR1 SGHDN, CDR2 FVKESK. Supplemented by reference TRBV14 and TRBJ2-7, the full variable domain reads EAGVTQFPSHSVIEKGQTVTLRCDPISGHDNLYWYRRVMGKEIKFLLHFVKESKQDESGMPNNRFLAERTGGTYSTLKVQPAELEDSGVYFCASSHPGGRYSYEQYFGPGTRLTVT.

V and J are TRBV18 and TRBJ1-2, with D perhaps matching TRBD1 (5 bases). Germline V lookup: CDR1 KGHSH, CDR2 LQKENI. V lost 3 bases and J lost 4, with 18 bases in between. This CDR3 region has 16 residues. This CDR3 is CASSPDTGTLFYGYTF. DNA for the CDR3: TGTGCCAGCTCACCTGATACCGGGACCCTCTTCTATGGCTACACCTTC.

This clone occurred a few times. The J gene is TRBJ1-2, the V gene TRBV3-1 (or the pseudogene TRBV3-2); D unresolved. The CDR3 is 13 residues long. The ends were cut back, 4 bases at V and 4 bases at J, with 10 bases in the middle. Germline values: CDR1 LGHDT, CDR2 YNNKEL (reference sequence). CDR3 loop: CASSRPGTYGYTF. In DNA form, the CDR3 reads TGTGCCAGCAGCCGCCCGGGCACCTATGGCTACACCTTC.

J is TRBJ1-4 and V is TRBV4-2; D remains ambiguous. Trimming cost V 0 bases and J 8 bases, with 16 bases left between them. Germline CDR1 reads LGHNA; CDR2 reads YNFKEQ. CDR3 length equals 16 residues. The CDR3 DNA reads as TGTGCCAGCAGCCAAGATGTGGTCAGAATAGGCGAAAAACTGTTTTTT. It yields the protein CASSQDVVRIGEKLFF.

V is TRBV2 and J is TRBJ2-4; TRBD1 matches 7 bases. CDR1 is SNHLY, CDR2 FYNNEI, per germline. This CDR3 is built from 14 residues. J lost 8 bases, V lost 6 bases, and 10 bases had no gene match. CDR3: CASSLQGNRDIQYF. Written as DNA, the CDR3 is TGTGCCAGCAGCTTACAGGGGAACCGGGACATTCAGTACTTC.

The chain is built from TRBV3-1 (or the pseudogene TRBV3-2) and TRBJ1-3; D call uncertain. The germline V gene has CDR1 LGHDT and CDR2 YNNKEL (reference sequence). The CDR3 loop spans 14 amino acids. V was pared by 1 base and J by 4 bases, with 8 bases between. The CDR3 spells CASSQGGSGNTIYF. Here the CDR3 DNA reads TGTGCCAGCAGCCAAGGTGGGTCAGGAAACACCATATATTTT.

The chain is built from TRBV30 and TRBJ2-3, with 12 bases that match TRBD2. The CDR3 runs to 15 residues. CDR1 is GTSNPN, CDR2 SVGIG, per germline (reference sequence). V was clipped by 8 bases and J by 2 bases; unmatched bases: 8. CDR3 region: CAGETSGGTTDTQYF. CDR3 coding DNA: TGTGCCGGGGAGACTAGCGGGGGCACCACAGATACGCAGTATTTT.

CDR3 DNA: TGTGCCAGCAGGCCGGGGGGCTACGGCGAGCAGTACTTC. The encoded protein is CASRPGGYGEQYF. V usage is TRBV12-3 or TRBV12-4 and J usage is TRBJ2-7; tentative D call: TRBD2 (7 bases). V was shortened by 6 bases and J by 6 bases, with 15 bases between the two germline ends. This CDR3 has 13 amino acids.

This clone was seen a single time. The V gene is TRBV7-3, the J gene TRBJ2-3; D assignment may be TRBD1 or TRBD2 (6 bases each). This CDR3 comprises 17 residues. V shed 5 bases and J shed 1 base, with 19 bases lying between them. Germline CDR1 reads SGHTA; CDR2 reads FQGTGA. As DNA, the CDR3 is TGTGCCAGCAGCCCTGGGACGGGGGCCGGGGGCACAGATACGCAGTATTTT. Translating gives CASSPGTGAGGTDTQYF.

The chain has TRBV19 and TRBJ1-1; TRBD1 agrees at 10 bases. Unmatched junction bases numbered 5, after V lost 4 bases and J lost 0 bases. The CDR3 extends over 16 amino acids. Germline-derived CDR1 and CDR2 are LNHDA and SQIVND (reference sequence). The CDR3: CASSSRQGAMNTEAFF. For the CDR3, the DNA is TGTGCCAGTAGTAGCCGACAGGGGGCTATGAACACTGAAGCTTTCTTT.

The gene calls are TRBV6-1 and TRBJ1-5; 9 bases align to TRBD1. The CDR3 totals 17 residues. With V trimmed by 4 bases and J by 6 bases, 13 bases remained unmatched. Germline V CDR1 and CDR2: MNHNS, SASEGT. The CDR3 sequence: CASSVGTGKGSGQPQHF. As DNA, the CDR3 is TGTGCCAGCAGTGTAGGGACAGGGAAAGGGTCAGGTCAGCCCCAGCATTTT.

The chain couples TRBV11-3 to TRBJ1-1; weak D call: TRBD1 (6 bases). V lost 5 bases and J 0 bases, leaving 10 bases between the germline ends. The germline CDR1 and CDR2 sequences are SGHNT and YENEEA. CDR3 length: 14 residues. This chain's CDR3 is CASSDRQVNTEAFF. CDR3 nucleotide sequence: TGTGCCAGCAGCGATAGACAGGTGAACACTGAAGCTTTCTTT.

The table lists this clone with a few counts. The same CDR3 is also encoded by other DNA sequences in this sample. The CDR3 coding sequence is TGCGCCAGCAGCCGCGAACGTGAAGAGACCCAGTACTTC. This codes for CASSREREETQYF. The chain has TRBV4-1 and TRBJ2-5; D gene uncertain. The germline V gene has CDR1 MGHRA and CDR2 YSYEKL. The CDR3 runs 13 residues. Trimming removed 4 bases from V and 3 bases from J, with 9 bases in between.